The 5 T cell receptor beta chains below were found in one sample sequenced in a study of OX40 agonist ivuxolimab in advanced cancers. The protocol was immunoSEQ multiplex PCR, while the TCRdb copy is restricted to in-frame clones and leaves out a portion. This sample has roughly 61,000 clones, with nearly 90% found just once. This specimen was CD4+ or CD8+ T cells sorted from blood, taken in a trial of the OX40 agonist ivuxolimab. Receptors originate from an adult with an advanced solid tumor such as melanoma, head and neck, liver or kidney cancer.

CDR3 residues: CASRGGHQLNTGELFF. CDR3 nucleotide sequence: TGTGCCAGCAGGGGGGGACACCAGCTGAACACCGGGGAGCTGTTTTTT. This chain connects TRBV7-9 to TRBJ2-2; tentatively, D is TRBD1 or TRBD2 (6 bases each). The V and J ends lost 6 bases and 1 base respectively, with 15 bases between them. Germline V gene lookup returns CDR1 SEHNR and CDR2 FQNEAQ (reference sequence). The CDR3 loop spans 16 amino acids.

The CDR3, as DNA: TGTGCCAGTAGTACGGCCGGGACAGGGACGGACGAGCAGTACTTC. It is translated as CASSTAGTGTDEQYF. The V gene is TRBV19, the J gene TRBJ2-7; 9 bases fit TRBD1. CDR3 length: 15 residues. Germline values: CDR1 LNHDA, CDR2 SQIVND (reference sequence). The V segment lost 4 bases and the J segment 5 bases; nucleotides outside the gene matches: 9.

V gene TRBV19 combines with J gene TRBJ1-2, with D perhaps matching TRBD1 (6 bases). The ends were cut back, 0 bases at V and 4 bases at J, with 12 bases in the middle. This CDR3 contains 15 residues. Germline V gives CDR1 LNHDA, CDR2 SQIVND (reference sequence). The CDR3 DNA reads as TGTGCCAGTAGTATAGATGGGGGGACACCCTATGGCTACACCTTC. Its translation is CASSIDGGTPYGYTF.

The CDR3 region is CASSLRVTYEQYF. In DNA form, the CDR3 reads TGTGCCAGCAGCTTACGGGTGACTTACGAGCAGTACTTC. This chain links TRBV7-2 with TRBJ2-7; D is undetermined. V lost 2 bases to trimming and J lost 4 bases, with 9 bases between them. This CDR3 spans 13 amino acids. The germline gives CDR1 SGHTA, CDR2 FQGNSA.

The chain links TRBV6-5 to TRBJ1-2; no firm D call. This CDR3 contains 15 residues. Germline V gene lookup returns CDR1 MNHEY and CDR2 SVGAGI. Trimming took off 0 bases at V and 2 bases at J, with 10 bases between the two ends. CDR3 sequence: CASSYSVNGNYGYTF. The CDR3 DNA is TGTGCCAGCAGTTACTCGGTCAACGGCAACTATGGCTACACCTTC.